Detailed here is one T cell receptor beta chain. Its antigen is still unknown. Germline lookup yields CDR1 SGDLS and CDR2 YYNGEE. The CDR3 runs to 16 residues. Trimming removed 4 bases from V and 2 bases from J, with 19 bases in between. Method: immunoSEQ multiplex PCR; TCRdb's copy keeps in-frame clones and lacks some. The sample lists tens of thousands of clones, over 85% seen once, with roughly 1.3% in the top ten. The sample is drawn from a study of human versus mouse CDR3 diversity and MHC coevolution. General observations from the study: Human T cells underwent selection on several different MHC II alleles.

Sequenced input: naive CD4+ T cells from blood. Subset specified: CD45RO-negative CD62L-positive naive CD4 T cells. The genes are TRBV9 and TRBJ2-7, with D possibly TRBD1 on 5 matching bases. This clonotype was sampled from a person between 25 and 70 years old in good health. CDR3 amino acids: CASSPGHRSPPYEQYF. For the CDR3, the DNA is TGTGCCAGCAGCCCCGGACACCGTAGTCCTCCCTACGAGCAGTACTTC.